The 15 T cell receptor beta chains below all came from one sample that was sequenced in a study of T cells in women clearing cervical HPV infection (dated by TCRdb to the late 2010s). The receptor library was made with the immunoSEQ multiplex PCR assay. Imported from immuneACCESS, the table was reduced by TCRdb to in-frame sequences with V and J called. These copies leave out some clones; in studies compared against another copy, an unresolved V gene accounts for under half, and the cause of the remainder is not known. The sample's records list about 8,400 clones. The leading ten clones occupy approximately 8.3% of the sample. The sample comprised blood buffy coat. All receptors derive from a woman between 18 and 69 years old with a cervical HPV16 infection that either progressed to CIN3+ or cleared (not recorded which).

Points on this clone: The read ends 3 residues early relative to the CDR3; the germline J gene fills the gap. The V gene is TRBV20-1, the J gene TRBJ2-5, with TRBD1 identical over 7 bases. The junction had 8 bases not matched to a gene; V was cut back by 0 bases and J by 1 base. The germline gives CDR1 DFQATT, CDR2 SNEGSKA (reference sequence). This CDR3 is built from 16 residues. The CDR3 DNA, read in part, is TGCAGTGCTAGAGATCGAGGGGGCCGGGCCCAAGAGACC. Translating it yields CSARDRGGRAQET. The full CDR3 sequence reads CSARDRGGRAQETQYF.

The part of the CDR3 DNA that was read is TGTGCCAGCAGCAAAGGACAGAACAACATT. It yields the protein CASSKGQNNI. The CDR3 reads in full as CASSKGQNNIQYF. This sequence joins TRBV14 and TRBJ2-4, with D maybe TRBD1 (6 bases). The read is 3 residues too short to cover the CDR3 end, so that end is filled in from the germline J gene. The ends were cut back, 5 bases at V and 7 bases at J, with 12 bases in the middle. The CDR3 contains 13 residues. Per the germline V gene, CDR1 is SGHDN and CDR2 is FVKESK. Complete variable domain (other parts from reference TRBV14 and TRBJ2-4): EAGVTQFPSHSVIEKGQTVTLRCDPISGHDNLYWYRRVMGKEIKFLLHFVKESKQDESGMPNNRFLAERTGGTYSTLKVQPAELEDSGVYFCASSKGQNNIQYFGAGTRLSVL.

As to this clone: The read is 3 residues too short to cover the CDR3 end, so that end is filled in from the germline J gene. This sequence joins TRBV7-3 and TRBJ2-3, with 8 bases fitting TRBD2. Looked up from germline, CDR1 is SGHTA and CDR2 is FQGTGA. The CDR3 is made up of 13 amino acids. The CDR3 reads CASSPGGGETQYF. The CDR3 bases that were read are TGTGCCAGCAGCCCGGGGGGGGGAGAGACG.

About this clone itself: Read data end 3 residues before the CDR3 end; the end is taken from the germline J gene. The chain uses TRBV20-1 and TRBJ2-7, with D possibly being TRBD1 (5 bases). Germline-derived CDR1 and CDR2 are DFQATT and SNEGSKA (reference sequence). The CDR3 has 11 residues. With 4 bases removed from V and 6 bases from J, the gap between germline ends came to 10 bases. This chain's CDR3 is CSATRVLEQYF. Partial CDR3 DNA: TGCAGTGCTACCAGGGTTCTCGAG.

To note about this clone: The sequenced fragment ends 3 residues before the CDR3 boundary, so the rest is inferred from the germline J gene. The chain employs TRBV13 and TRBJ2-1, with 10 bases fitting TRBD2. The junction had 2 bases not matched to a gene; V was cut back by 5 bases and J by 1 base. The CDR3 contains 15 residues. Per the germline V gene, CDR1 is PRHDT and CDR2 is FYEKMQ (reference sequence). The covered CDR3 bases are TGTGCCAGCAGCCAAGCGGGGGGGTCCTACAATGAG. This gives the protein CASSQAGGSYNE. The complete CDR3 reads CASSQAGGSYNEQFF.

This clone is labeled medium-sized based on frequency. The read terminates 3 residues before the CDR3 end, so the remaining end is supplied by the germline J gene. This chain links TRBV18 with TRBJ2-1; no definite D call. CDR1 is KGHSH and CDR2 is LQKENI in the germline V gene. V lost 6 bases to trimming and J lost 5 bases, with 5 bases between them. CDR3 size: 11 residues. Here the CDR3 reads CASSLDNEQFF. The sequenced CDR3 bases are TGTGCCAGCTCCCTCGACAATGAG.

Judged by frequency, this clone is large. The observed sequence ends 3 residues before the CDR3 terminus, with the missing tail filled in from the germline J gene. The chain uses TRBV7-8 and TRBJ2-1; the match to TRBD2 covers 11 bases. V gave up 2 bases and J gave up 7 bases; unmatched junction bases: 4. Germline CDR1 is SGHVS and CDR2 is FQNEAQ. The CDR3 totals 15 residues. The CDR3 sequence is CASSLIAGGQNEQFF. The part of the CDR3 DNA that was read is TGTGCCAGCAGCTTAATAGCGGGGGGGCAAAATGAG.

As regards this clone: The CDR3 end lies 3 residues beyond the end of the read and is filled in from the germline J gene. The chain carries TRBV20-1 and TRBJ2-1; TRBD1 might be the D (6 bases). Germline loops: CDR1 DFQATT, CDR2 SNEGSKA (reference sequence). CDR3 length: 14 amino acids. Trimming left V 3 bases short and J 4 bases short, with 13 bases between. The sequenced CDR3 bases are TGCAGTGCTAGGGACAGATTTTTATACAATGAG. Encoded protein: CSARDRFLYNE. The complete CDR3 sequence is CSARDRFLYNEQFF.

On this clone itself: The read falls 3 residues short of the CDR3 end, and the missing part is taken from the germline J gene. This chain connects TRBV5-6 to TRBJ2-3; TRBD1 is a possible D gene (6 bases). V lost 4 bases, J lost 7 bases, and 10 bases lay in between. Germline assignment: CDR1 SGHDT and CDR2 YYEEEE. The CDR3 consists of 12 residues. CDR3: CASSPGHYTQYF. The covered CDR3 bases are TGTGCCAGCAGCCCGGGACACTATACG.

CDR3 loop: CASSPTDGGLMDYTF. Partial CDR3 DNA: TGTGCCAGCAGCCCCACGGACGGGGGTTTGATGGAC. This chain connects TRBV7-6 to TRBJ1-2, with a possible D match to TRBD1 (5 bases). The read stops 3 residues short of the end of the CDR3; the missing end is completed from the germline J gene. CDR1 is SGHVS and CDR2 is FNYEAQ in the germline V gene. The CDR3 contains 15 residues.

CDR3 protein: CASSPLTQGSQPQHF. Incomplete CDR3 DNA: TGTGCCAGCAGTCCCCTCACGCAGGGGAGTCAGCCC. The chain carries TRBV6-2 or TRBV6-3 and TRBJ1-5; D might be TRBD1 (6 bases). Coverage ceases 3 residues before the CDR3 finishes, and the germline J gene fills in the end. This CDR3 region has 15 residues. The V end was cut by 5 bases, the J end by 6 bases, with 17 bases between. Per the germline V gene, CDR1 is MNHEY and CDR2 is SVGEGT.

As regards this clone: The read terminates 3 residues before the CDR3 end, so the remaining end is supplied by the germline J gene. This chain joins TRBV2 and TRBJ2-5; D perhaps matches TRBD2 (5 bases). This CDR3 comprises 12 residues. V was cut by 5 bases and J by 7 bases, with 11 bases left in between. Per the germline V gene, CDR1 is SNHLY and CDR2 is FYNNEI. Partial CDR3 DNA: TGTGCCAGCAGTCGGACGGGGTGGACC. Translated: CASSRTGWT. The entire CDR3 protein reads CASSRTGWTQYF.

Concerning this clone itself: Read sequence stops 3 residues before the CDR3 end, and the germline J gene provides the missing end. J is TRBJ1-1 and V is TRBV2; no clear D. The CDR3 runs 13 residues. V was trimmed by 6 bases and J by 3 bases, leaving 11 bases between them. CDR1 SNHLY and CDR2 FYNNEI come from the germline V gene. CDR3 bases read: TGTGCCAGCAGCCCGGCTCGGGACACTGAA. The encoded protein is CASSPARDTE. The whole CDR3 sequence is CASSPARDTEAFF.

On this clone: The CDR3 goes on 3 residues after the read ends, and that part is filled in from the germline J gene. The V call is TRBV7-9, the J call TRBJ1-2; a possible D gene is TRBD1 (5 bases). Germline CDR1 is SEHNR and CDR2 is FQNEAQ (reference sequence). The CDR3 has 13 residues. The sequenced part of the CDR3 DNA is TGTGCCAGCAGCTTAGAAGGGGTCCACGAC. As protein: CASSLEGVHD. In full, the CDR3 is CASSLEGVHDYTF. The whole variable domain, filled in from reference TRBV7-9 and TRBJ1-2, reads DTGVSQNPRHKITKRGQNVTFRCDPISEHNRLYWYRQTLGQGPEFLTYFQNEAQLEKSRLLSDRFSAERPKGSFSTLEIQRTEQGDSAMYLCASSLEGVHDYTFGSGTRLTVV.

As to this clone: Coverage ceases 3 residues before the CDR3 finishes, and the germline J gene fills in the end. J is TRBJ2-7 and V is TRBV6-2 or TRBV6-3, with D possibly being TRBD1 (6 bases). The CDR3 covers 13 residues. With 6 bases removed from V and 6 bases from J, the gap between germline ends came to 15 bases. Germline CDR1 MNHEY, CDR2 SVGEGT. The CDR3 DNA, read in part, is TGTGCCAGCAGCCTTTTCCAGGGGACCGAG. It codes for CASSLFQGTE. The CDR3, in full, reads CASSLFQGTEQYF.